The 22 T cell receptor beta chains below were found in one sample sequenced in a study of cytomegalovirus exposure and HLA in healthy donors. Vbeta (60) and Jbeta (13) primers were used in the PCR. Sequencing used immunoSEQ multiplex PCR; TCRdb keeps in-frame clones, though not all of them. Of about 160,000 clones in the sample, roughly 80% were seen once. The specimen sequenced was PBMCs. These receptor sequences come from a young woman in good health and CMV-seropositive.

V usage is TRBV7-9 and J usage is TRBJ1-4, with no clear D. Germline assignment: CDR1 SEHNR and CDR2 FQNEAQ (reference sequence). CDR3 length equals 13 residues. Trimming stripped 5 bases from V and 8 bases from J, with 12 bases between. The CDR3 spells CASSNSFEEKLFF. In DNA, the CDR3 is TGTGCCAGCAGCAACAGTTTCGAGGAAAAACTGTTTTTT.

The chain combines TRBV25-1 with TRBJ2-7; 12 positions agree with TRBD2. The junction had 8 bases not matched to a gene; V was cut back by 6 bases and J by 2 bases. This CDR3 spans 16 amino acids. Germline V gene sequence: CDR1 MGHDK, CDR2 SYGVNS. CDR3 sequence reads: CASRPVTSGGTYEQYF. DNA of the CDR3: TGTGCCAGCAGACCCGTCACTAGCGGGGGGACCTACGAGCAGTACTTC.

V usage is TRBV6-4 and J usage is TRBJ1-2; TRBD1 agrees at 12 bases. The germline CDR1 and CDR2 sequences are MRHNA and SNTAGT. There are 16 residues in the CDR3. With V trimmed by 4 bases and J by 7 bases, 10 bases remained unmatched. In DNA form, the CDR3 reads TGTGCCAGCAGTGCCGGGACAGGGGGCGACTGGGGTGGCTACACCTTC. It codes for CASSAGTGGDWGGYTF.

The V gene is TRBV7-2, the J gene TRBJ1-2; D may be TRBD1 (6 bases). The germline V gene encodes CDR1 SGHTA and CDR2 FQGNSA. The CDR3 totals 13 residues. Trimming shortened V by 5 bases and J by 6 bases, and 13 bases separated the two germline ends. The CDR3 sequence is CASSPGGRHGYTF. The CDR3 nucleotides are TGTGCCAGCAGCCCGGGGGGCCGGCATGGCTACACCTTC.

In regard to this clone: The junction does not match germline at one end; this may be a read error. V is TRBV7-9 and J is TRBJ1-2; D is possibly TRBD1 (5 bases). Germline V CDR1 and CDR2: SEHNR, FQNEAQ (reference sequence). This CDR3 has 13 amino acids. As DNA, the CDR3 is TGTTCCAGCAGCTTAGGGCAGGGCCGTGACTACACCTTC. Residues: CSSSLGQGRDYTF.

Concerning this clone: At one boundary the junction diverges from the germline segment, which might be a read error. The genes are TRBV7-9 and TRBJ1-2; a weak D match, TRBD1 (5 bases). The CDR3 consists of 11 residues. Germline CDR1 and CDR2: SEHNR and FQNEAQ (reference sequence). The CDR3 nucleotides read TGTTCCAGCAGCTTCAGGGATGGCTACACCTTC. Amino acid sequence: CSSSFRDGYTF.

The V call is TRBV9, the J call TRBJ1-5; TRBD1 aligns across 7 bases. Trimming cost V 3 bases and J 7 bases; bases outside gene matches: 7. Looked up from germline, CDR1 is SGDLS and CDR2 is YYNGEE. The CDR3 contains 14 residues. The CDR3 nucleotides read TGTGCCAGCAGCGGGGCTGACAGGGCCCAGCCCCAGCATTTT. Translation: CASSGADRAQPQHF.

The CDR3 protein is CATQGFSEAFF. In DNA, the CDR3 is TGTGCCACCCAGGGATTCTCTGAAGCTTTCTTT. The rearrangement joins TRBV10-3 to TRBJ1-1; D possibly corresponds to TRBD1 (5 bases). This CDR3 is 11 amino acids long. V lost 10 bases and J lost 6, with 12 bases in between. CDR1 and CDR2 (germline): ENHRY, SYGVKD.

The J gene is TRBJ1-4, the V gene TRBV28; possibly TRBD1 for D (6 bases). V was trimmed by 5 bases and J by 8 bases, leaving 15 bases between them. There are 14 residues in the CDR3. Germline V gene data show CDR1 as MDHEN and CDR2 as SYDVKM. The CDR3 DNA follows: TGTGCCAGCAGTGGAGGCAGGGGTGAGGAAAAACTGTTTTTT. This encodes CASSGGRGEEKLFF.

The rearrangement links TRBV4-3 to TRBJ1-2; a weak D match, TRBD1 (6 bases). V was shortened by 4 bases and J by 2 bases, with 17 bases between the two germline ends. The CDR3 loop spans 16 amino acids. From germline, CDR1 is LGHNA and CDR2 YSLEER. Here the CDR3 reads CASSRRPGHFNYGYTF. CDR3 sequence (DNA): TGCGCCAGCAGCCGCCGGCCGGGACATTTCAACTATGGCTACACCTTC.

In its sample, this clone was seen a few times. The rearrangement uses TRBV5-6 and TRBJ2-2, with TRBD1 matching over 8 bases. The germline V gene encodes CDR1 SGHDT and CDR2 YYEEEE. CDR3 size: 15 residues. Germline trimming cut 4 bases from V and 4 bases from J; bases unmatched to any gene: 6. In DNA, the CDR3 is TGTGCCAGCAGCCTCGGACAGGGAGGCACCGGGGAGCTGTTTTTT. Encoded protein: CASSLGQGGTGELFF.

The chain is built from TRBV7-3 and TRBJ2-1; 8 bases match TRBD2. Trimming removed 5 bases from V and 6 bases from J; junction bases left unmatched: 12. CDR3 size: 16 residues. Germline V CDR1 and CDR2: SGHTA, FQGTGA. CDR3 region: CASSPGGTGGVNEQFF. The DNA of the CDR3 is TGTGCCAGCAGCCCCGGAGGTACGGGAGGGGTCAATGAGCAGTTCTTC.

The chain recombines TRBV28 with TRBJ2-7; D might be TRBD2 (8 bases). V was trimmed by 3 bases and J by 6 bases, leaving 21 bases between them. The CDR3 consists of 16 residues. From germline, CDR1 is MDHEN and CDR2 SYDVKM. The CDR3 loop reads CASSLGPDRAGGEQYF. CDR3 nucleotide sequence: TGTGCCAGCAGTTTGGGTCCCGACAGGGCGGGAGGCGAGCAGTACTTC.

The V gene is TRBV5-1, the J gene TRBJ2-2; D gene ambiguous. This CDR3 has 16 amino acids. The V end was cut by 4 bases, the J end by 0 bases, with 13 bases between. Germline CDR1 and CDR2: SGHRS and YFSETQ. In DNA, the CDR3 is TGCGCCAGCAGCCAAAGAGGAGCATCGAACACCGGGGAGCTGTTTTTT. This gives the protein CASSQRGASNTGELFF. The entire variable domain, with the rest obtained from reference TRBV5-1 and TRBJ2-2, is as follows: KAGVTQTPRYLIKTRGQQVTLSCSPISGHRSVSWYQQTPGQGLQFLFEYFSETQRNKGNFPGRFSGRQFSNSRSEMNVSTLELGDSALYLCASSQRGASNTGELFFGEGSRLTVL.

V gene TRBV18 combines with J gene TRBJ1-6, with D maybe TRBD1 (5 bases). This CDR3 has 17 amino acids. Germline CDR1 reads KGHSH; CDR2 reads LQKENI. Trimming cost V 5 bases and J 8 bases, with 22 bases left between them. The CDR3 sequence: CASSGQGAGLSHSPLHF. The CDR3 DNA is TGTGCCAGCTCAGGGCAGGGCGCCGGATTGTCCCATTCACCCCTCCACTTT.

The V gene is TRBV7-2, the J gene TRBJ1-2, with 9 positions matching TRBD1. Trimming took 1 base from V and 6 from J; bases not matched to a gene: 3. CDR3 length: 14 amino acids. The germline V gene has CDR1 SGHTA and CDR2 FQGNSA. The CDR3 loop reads CASSLEQGADGYTF. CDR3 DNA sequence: TGTGCCAGCAGCTTAGAACAGGGGGCGGATGGCTACACCTTC.

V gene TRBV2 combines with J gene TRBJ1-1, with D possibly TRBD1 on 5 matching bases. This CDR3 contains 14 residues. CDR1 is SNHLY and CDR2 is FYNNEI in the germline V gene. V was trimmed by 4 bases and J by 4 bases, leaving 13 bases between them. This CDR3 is CASSGGGLGTEAFF. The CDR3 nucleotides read TGTGCCAGCAGTGGGGGGGGTCTGGGCACTGAAGCTTTCTTT.

CDR3 loop: CASSPGTGTYEQYF. In DNA, the CDR3 is TGTGCCAGCAGTCCCGGGACAGGGACCTACGAGCAGTACTTC. The V call is TRBV7-9, the J call TRBJ2-7; the match to TRBD1 covers 9 bases. Per germline, CDR1 SEHNR and CDR2 FQNEAQ (reference sequence). CDR3 length: 14 residues. The V gene end was trimmed by 6 bases and the J gene end by 2 bases; junction bases not matched to a gene: 5.

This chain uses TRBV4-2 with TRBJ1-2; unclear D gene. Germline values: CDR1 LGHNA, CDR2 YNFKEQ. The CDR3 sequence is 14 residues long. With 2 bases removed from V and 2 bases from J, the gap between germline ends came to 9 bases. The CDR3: CASSQFGENYGYTF. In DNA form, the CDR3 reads TGTGCCAGCAGCCAATTTGGGGAGAACTATGGCTACACCTTC.

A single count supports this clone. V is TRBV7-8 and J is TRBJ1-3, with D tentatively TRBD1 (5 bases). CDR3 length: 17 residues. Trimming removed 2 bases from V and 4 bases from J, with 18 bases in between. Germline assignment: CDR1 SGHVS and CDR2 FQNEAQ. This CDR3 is CASSLKGRGESGNTIYF. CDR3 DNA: TGTGCCAGCAGCTTAAAGGGGCGGGGGGAATCCGGAAACACCATATATTTT.

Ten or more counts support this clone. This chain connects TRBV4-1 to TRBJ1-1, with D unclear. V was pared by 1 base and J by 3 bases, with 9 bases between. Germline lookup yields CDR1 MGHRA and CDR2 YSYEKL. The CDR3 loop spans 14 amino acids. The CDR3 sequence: CASSQVHGDTEAFF. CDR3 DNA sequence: TGCGCCAGCAGCCAAGTGCACGGGGACACTGAAGCTTTCTTT.

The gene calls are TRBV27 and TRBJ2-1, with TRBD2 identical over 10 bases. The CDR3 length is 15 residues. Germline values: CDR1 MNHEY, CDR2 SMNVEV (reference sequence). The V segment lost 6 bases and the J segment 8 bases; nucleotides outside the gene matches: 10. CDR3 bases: TGTGCCAGCAGAATTAGCGGGGGGCCGGGCCATGAGCAGTTCTTC. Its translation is CASRISGGPGHEQFF.